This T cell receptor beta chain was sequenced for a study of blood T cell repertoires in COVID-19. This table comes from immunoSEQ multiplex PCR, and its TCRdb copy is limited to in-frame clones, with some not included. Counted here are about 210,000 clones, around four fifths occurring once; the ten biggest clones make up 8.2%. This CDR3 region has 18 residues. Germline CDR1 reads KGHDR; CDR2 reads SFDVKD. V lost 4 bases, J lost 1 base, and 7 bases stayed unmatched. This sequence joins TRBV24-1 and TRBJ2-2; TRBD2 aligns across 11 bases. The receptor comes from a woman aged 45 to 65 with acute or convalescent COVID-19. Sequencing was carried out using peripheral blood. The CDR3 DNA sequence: TGTGCCACCAGTGACCGGGGACTAGCGGATTTGAACACCGGGGAGCTGTTTTTT. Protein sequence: CATSDRGLADLNTGELFF.